This T cell receptor (beta chain) was documented in a study of beta chain features in type 1 diabetes. The CDR3 is 15 residues long. Germline V CDR1 and CDR2: SSHAT, FNYEAQ (reference sequence). On this clone itself: The junction departs from germline at one end; a sequencing error may be responsible.

Every isolated RNA sample was fully reverse transcribed, so sequencing captured expressed TCRB transcripts. The method was immunoSEQ multiplex PCR; TCRdb's version includes in-frame clones alone and lacks a portion of them. The sample shows roughly 150,000 clones, about 9.1% of them seen only once. The source of this sequence is a woman between 18 and 29 years old in good health. Sample: central memory CD4+ T cells from blood. The gene calls are TRBV7-7 and TRBJ2-5, with a weak D call TRBD1 (7 bases). The CDR3 DNA reads TGTGCTAGCAGCTTAAGCCAGGGGGAGGATGAGACCCAGTACTTC. Translating it yields CASSLSQGEDETQYF.